This T cell receptor beta chain was identified in a study of blood T cell repertoires in COVID-19. Study as a whole: Sample material is recorded as cDNA or gDNA derived from T cells, B-cell-depleted T cells, or PBMCs.

Recruits, aged about 18 to 100 years, lived in 24 US areas. Either two negative PCRs, clearance, or symptom resolution qualified Cohort 3 donors as recovered. This table comes from immunoSEQ multiplex PCR, and its TCRdb copy is limited to in-frame clones, with some not included. Among some 390,000 clones listed, roughly nine tenths were seen once. Sequenced material: PBMCs or T cells enriched from blood (not recorded which). The receptor was derived from a man under 40 who had recovered from COVID-19.

The CDR3, as DNA: TGTGCCTGGAGTGTACGGTGGGACAAGCTGAACACTGAAGCTTTCTTT. Translated: CAWSVRWDKLNTEAFF. The chain joins TRBV30 to TRBJ1-1; weak D call: TRBD1 (6 bases). The CDR3 loop spans 16 amino acids. Germline V gene data show CDR1 as GTSNPN and CDR2 as SVGIG (reference sequence). V lost 0 bases to trimming and J lost 0 bases, with 14 bases between them.